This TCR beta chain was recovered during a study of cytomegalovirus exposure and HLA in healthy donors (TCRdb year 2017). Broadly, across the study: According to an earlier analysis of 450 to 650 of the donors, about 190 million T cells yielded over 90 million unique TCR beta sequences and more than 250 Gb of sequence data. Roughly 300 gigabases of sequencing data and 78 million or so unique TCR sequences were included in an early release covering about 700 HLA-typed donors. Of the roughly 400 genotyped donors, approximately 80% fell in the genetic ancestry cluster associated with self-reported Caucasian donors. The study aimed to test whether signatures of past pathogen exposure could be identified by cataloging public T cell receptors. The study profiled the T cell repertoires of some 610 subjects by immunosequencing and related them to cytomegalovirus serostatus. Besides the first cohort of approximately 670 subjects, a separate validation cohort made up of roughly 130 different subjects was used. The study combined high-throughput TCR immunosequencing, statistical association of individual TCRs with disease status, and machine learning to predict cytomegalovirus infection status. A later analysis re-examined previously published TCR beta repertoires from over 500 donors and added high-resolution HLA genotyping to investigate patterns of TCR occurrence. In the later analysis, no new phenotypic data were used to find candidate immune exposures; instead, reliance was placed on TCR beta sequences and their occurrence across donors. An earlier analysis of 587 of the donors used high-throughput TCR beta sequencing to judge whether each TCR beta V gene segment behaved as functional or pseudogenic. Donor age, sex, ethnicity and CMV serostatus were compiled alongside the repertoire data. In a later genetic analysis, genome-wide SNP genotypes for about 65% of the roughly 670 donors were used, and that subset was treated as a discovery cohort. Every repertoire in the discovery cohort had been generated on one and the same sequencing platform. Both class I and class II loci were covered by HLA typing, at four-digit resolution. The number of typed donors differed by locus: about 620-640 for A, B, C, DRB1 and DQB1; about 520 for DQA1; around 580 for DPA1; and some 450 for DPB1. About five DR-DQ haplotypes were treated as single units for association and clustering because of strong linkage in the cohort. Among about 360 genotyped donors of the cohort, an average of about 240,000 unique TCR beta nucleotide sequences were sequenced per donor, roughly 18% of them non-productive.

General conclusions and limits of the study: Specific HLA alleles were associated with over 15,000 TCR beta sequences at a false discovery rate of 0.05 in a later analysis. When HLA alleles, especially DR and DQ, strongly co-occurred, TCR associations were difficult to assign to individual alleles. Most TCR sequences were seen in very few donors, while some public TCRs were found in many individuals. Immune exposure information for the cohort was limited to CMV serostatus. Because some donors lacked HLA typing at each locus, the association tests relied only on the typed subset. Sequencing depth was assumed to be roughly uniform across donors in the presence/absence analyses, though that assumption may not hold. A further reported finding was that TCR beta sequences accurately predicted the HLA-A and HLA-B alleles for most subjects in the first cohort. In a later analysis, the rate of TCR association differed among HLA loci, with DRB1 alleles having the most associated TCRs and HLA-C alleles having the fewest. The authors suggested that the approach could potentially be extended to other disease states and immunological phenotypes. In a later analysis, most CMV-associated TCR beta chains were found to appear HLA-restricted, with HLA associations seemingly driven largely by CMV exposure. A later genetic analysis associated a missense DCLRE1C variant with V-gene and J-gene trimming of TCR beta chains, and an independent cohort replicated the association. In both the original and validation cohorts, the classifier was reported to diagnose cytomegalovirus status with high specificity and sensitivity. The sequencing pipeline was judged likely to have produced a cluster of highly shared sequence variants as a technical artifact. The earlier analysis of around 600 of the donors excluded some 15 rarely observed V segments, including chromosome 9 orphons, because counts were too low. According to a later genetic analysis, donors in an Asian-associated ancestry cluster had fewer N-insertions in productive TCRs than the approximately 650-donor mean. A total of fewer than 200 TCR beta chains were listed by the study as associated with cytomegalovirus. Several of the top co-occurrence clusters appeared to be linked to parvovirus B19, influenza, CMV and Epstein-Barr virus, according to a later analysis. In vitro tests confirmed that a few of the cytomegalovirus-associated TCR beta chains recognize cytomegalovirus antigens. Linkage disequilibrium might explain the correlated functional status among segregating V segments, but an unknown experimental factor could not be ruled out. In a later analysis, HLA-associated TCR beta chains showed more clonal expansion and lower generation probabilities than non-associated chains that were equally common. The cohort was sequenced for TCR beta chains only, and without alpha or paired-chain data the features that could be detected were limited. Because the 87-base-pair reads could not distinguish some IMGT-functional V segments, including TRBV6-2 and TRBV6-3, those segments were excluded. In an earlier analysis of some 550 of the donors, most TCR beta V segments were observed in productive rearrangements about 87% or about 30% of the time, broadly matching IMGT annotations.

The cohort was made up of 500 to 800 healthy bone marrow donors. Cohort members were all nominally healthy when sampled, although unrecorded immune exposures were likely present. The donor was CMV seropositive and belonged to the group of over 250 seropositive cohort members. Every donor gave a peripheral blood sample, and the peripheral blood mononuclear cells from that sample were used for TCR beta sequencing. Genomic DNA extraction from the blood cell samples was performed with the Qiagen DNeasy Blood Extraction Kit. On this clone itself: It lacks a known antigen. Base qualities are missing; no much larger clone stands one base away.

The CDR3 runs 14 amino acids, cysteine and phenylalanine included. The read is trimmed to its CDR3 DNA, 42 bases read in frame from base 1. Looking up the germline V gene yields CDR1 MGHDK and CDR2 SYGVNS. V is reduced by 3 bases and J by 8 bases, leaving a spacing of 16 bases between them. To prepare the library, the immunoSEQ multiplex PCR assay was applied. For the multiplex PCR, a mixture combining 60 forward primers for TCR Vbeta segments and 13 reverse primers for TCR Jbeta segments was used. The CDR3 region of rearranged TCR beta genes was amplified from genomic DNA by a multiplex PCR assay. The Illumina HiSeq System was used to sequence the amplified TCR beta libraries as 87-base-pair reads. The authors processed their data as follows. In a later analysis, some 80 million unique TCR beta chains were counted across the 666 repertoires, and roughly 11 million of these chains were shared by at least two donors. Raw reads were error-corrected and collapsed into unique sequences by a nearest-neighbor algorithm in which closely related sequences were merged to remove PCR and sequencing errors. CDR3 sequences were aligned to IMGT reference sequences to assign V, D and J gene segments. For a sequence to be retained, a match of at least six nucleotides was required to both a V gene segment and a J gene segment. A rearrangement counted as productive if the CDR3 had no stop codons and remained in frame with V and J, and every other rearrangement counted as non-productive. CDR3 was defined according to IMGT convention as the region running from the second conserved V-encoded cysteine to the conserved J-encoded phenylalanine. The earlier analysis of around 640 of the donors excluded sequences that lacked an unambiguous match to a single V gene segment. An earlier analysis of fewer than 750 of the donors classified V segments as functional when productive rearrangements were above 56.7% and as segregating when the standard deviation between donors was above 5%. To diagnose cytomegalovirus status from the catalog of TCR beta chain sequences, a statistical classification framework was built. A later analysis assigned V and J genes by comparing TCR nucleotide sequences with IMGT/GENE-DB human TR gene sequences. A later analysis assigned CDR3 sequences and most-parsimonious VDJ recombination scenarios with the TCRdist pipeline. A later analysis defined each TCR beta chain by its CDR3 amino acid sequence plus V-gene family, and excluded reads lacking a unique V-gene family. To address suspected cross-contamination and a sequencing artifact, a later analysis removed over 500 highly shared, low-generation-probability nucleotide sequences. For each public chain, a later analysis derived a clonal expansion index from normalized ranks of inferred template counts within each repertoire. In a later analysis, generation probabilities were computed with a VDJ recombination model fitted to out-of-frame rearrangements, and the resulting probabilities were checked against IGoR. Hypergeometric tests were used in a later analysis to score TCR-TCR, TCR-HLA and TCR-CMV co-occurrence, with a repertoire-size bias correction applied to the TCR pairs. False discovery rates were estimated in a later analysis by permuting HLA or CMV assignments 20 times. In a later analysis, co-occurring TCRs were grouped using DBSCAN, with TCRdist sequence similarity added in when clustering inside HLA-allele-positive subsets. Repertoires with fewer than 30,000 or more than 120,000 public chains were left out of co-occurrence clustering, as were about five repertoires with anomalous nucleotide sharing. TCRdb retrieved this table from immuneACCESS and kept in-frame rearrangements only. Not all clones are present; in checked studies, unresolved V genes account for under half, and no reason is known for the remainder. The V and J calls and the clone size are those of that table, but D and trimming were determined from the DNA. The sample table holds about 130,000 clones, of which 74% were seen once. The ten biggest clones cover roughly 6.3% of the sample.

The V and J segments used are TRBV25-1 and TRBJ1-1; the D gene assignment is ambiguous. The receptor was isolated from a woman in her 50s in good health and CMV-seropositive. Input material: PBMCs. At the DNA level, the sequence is TGTGCCAGCAGTGATCCCGCGCGGGGTAGGGAAGCTTTCTTT. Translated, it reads CASSDPARGREAFF. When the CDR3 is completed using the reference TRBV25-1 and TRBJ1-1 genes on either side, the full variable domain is EADIYQTPRYLVIGTGKKITLECSQTMGHDKMYWYQQDPGMELHLIHYSYGVNSTEKGDLSSESTVSRIRTEHFPLTLESARPSHTSQYLCASSDPARGREAFFGQGTRLTVV.